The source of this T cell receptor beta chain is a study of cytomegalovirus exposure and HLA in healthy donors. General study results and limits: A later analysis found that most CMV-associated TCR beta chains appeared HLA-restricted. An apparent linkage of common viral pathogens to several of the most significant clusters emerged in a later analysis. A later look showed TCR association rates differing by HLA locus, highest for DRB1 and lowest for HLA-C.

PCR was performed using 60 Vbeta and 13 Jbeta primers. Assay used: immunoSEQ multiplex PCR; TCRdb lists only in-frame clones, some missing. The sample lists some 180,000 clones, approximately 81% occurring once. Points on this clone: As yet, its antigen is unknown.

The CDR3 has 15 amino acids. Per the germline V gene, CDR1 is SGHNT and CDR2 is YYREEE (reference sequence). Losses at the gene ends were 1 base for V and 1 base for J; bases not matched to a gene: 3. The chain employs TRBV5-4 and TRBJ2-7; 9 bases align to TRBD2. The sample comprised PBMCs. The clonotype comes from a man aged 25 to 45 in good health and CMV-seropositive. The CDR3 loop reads CASSLTSGPSYEQYF. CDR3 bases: TGTGCCAGCAGCTTGACTAGCGGGCCTTCCTACGAGCAGTACTTC.